This paragraph covers one TCR beta chain sequence. Antigen: not known. This sample is part of a study of shared clonotypes between healthy human individuals. Overall study findings and caveats: Sampling used blood alone; tissue repertoires probably differ. It was observed that about 5% of naive CD4 clonotypes were shared across several donors. Compared with clonotypes that all four donors shared, non-shared clonotypes had lower generation probabilities.

Produced via immunoSEQ multiplex PCR; TCRdb's table is partial and in-frame only. The sample has some 2 million clones, around 95% seen once. This CDR3 comprises 15 residues. The V gene's germline CDR1 is SGHTA and CDR2 FQGNSA. V was clipped by 5 bases and J by 4 bases; unmatched bases: 9. J is TRBJ2-5 and V is TRBV7-2; the match to TRBD2 covers 8 bases. The TCR originated in a man younger than 35 in good health. The sequencing sample was made of naive CD4+ T cells sorted from blood. Subset specified: CD45RA+ positively selected. The CDR3 coding sequence is TGTGCCAGCAGCGCCCCGGGACTAGTAGGAGAGACCCAGTACTTC. The encoded protein is CASSAPGLVGETQYF.